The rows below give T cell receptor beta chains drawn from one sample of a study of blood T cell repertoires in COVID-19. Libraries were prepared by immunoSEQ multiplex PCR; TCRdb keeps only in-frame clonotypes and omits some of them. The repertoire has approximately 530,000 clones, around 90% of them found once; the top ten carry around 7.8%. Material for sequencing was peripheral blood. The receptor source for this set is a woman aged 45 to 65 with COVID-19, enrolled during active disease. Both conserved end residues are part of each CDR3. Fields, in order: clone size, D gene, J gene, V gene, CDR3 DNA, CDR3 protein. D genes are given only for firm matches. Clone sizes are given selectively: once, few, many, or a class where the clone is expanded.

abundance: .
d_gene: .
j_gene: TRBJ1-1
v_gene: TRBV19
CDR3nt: TGTGCCAGTAGTTCCGGACAGTTGAACACTGAAGCTTTCTTT
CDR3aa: CASSSGQLNTEAFF

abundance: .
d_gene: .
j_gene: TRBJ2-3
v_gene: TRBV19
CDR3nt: TGTGCCAGTATGGGAGGCAGGGAGGCTATAGATACGCAGTATTTT
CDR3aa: CASMGGREAIDTQYF

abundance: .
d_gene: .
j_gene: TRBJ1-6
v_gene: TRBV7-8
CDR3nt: TGTGCCAGCAGCTTTTACGTGAGCTCCTATAATTCACCCCTCCACTTT
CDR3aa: CASSFYVSSYNSPLHF

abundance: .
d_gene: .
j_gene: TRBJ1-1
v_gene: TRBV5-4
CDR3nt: TGTGCCAGCAGCTTTTCTTTCGGGAACACTGAAGCTTTCTTT
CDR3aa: CASSFSFGNTEAFF

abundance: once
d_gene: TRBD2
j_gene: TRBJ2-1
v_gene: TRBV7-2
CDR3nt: TGTGCCAGCAGCTTAGGGACTAGCGCCTACAATGAGCAGTTCTTC
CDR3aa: CASSLGTSAYNEQFF

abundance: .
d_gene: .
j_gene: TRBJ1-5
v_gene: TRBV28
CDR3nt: TGTGCCAGCAGTTTAGTCCTACCCGGGGGGCAGCCCCAGCATTTT
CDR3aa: CASSLVLPGGQPQHF

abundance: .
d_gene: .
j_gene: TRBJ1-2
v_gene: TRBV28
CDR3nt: TGTGCCAGCAGTTTCGCCGGGTTATCTAACTATGGCTACACCTTC
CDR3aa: CASSFAGLSNYGYTF

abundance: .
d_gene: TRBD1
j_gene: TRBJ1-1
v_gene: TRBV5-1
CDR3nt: TGCGCCAGCAGCCCGGACAGGGACGGAGCTTTCTTT
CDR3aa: CASSPDRDGAFF

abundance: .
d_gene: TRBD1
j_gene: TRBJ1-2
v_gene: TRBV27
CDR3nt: TGTGCCAGCAGCCCCGGGACAGGGAACTATGGCTACACCTTC
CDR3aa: CASSPGTGNYGYTF

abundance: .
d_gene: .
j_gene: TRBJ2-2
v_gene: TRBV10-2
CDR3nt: TGCGCCAGCAGCCAACAGGGTTCCCCCGGGGAGCTGTTTTTT
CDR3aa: CASSQQGSPGELFF

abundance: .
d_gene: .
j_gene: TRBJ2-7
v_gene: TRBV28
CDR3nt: TGTGCCAGCAGTTTAGCCCCAGCAGGGGCAACCTACGAGCAGTACTTC
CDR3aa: CASSLAPAGATYEQYF

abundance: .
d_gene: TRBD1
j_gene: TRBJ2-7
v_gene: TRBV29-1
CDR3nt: TGCAGCGGAGCCAGGGGGAATAGTGAGCAGTACTTC
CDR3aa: CSGARGNSEQYF

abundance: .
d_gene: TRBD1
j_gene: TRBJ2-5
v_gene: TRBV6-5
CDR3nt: TGTGCCAGCAGGGACAACGACAGGGGCGGGGAGACCCAGTACTTC
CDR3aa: CASRDNDRGGETQYF

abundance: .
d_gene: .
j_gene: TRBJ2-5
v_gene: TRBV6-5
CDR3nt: TGTGCCAGCAGTTACTCGAGAGGGTTGACGGAGACCCAGTACTTC
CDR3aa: CASSYSRGLTETQYF

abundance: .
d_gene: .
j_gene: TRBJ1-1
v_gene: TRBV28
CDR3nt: TGTGCCAGCAGCACGACGGGGATGAACACTGAAGCTTTCTTT
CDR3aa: CASSTTGMNTEAFF

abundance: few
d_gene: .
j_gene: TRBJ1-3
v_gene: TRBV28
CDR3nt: TGTGCCAGCAGCAGGGGACCTGGAAACACCATATATTTT
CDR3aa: CASSRGPGNTIYF

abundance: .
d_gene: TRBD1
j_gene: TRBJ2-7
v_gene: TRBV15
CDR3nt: TGTGCCACCAGCAGAAATCTCGGACAGGGGACCTACGAGCAGTACTTC
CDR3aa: CATSRNLGQGTYEQYF

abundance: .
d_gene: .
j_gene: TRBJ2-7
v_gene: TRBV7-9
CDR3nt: TGTGCCAGCAGCCCCAACCACCGGGACTACGAGCAGTACTTC
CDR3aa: CASSPNHRDYEQYF

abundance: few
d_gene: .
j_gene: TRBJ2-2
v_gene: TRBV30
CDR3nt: TGTGCCTGGACCCCCAGGATCCAACAAAACACCGGGGAGCTGTTTTTT
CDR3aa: CAWTPRIQQNTGELFF

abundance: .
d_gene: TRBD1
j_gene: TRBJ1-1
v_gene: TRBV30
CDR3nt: TGTGCCTGGAGGGACAGGGGGCAGACTGAAGCTTTCTTT
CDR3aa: CAWRDRGQTEAFF

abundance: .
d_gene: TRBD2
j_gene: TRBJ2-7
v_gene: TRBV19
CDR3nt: TGTGCCAGTAGTATAGCCACTAGCGGGGGGGCCAACGAGCAGTACTTC
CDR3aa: CASSIATSGGANEQYF

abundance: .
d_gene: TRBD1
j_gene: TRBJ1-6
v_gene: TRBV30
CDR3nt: TGTGCCTGGAGGGGGGGACAGGGGAATTCACCCCTCCACTTT
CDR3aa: CAWRGGQGNSPLHF

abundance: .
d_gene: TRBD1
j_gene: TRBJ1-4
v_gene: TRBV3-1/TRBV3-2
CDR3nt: TGTGCCAGCAGCCAAGCAGGGGGCCATGAAAAACTGTTTTTT
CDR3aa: CASSQAGGHEKLFF

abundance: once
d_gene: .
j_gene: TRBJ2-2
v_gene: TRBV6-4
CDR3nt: TGTGCCAGCTCCCCTAACACCGGGGAGCTGTTTTTT
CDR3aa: CASSPNTGELFF

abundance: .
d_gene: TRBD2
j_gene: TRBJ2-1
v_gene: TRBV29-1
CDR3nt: TGCAGCGTGGATACGGGGGGTTATCAGCAGTTCTTC
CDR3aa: CSVDTGGYQQFF

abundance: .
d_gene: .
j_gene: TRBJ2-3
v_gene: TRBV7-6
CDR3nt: TGTGCCAGCAGCCCCGGGGAGGGCAGGGGTTTAAGTGATACGCAGTATTTT
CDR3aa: CASSPGEGRGLSDTQYF

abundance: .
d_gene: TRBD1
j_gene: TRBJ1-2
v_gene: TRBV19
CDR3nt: TGTGCCAGTAGTATTACGGGGACAGTTGGCTACACCTTC
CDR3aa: CASSITGTVGYTF

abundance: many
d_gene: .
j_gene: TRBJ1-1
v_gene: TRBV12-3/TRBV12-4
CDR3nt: TGTGCCAGCAGTTTAGGAGAGACTCGAGGAGCTTTCTTT
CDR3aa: CASSLGETRGAFF

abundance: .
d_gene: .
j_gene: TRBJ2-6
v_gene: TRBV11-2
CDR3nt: TGTGCCAGCAGCTTAGGAGGGTGGGGGGCCAACGTCCTGACTTTC
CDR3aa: CASSLGGWGANVLTF

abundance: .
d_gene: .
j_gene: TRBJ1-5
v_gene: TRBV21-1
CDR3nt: TGTGCCAGCAGCAAAGCGCCTCGCGAACGGGACAGGGGGACCTTGCCCCAGCATTTT
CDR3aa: CASSKAPRERDRGTLPQHF

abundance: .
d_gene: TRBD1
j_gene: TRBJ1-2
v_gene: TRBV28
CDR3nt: TGTGCCAGCAGTTTAAGCTCGGGGACAGCTTATCGGTATGGCTACACCTTC
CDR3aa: CASSLSSGTAYRYGYTF

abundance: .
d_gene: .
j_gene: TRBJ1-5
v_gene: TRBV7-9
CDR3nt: TGTGCCAGCAGCCCAGCGGGGGGTATCGGTCAGCCCCAGCATTTT
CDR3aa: CASSPAGGIGQPQHF

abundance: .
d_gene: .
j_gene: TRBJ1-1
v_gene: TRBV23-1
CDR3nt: TGCGCCAGCCGCAGAAAGGGACAAGTGGAAGTTCACACTGAAGCTTTCTTT
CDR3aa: CASRRKGQVEVHTEAFF

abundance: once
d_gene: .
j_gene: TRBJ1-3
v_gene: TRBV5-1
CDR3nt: TGCGCCAGCAGCTTCGGACGGGGCTCTGGAAACACCATATATTTT
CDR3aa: CASSFGRGSGNTIYF

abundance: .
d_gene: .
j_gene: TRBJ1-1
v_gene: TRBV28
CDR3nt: TGTGCCAGCAGTTCCCCGGGAGGGGAGAACACTGAAGCTTTCTTT
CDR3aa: CASSSPGGENTEAFF

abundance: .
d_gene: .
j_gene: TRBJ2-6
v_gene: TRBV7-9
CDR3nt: TGTGCCAGCAGCTGGGAGGAACAGGGGAACTCTGGGGCCAACGTCCTGACTTTC
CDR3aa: CASSWEEQGNSGANVLTF

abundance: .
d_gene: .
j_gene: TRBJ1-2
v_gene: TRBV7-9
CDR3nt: TGTGCCAGCAGTCCTATTACGGGGATAGCTAACTATGGCTACACCTTC
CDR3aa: CASSPITGIANYGYTF

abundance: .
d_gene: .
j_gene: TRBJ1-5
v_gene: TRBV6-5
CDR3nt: TGTGCCAGCGCGAGGACAAAACAGGGCAATCAGCCCCAGCATTTT
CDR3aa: CASARTKQGNQPQHF

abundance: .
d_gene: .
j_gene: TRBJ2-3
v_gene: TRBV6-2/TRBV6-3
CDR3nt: TGTGCCAGCAGTTCTAGGGTCTTGCGAGCGGGCACAGATACGCAGTATTTT
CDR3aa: CASSSRVLRAGTDTQYF

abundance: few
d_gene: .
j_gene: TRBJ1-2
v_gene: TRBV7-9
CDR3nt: TGTGCCAGCAGCTCTTGGAGGGGAGCTAACTATGGCTACACCTTC
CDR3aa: CASSSWRGANYGYTF